This T cell receptor beta chain was captured by sequencing in a study of CD8 T cells in ankylosing spondylitis. This clonotype was counted many times. Making the TCR beta libraries involved quantitative 5'-RACE with molecular barcodes. In TCRdb, the 5' RACE reads were re-called with MiXCR into one record per CDR3 protein. The sample includes about 36,000 distinct CDR3 sequences, 6% of them seen just once. The CDR3 spans 14 residues. With 5 bases removed from V and 0 bases from J, the gap between germline ends came to 14 bases. In germline, CDR1 is DFQATT, CDR2 SNEGSKA (reference sequence). The sequence was obtained from a male donor with ankylosing spondylitis or in good health (not recorded which). Input material: blood, either unsorted or a sorted T cell fraction (not recorded which). The V call is TRBV20-1, the J call TRBJ2-7; D call uncertain. CDR3 in DNA: TGCAGTGCTCAGACGGTTAGGAGCTCCTACGAGCAGTACTTC. Its protein product is CSAQTVRSSYEQYF.